Listed below are T cell receptor beta chains from one sample, sequenced in a study of OX40 agonist ivuxolimab in advanced cancers. Generated by immunoSEQ multiplex PCR, the TCRdb table keeps only in-frame clones and is missing some. Altogether tens of thousands of clones are present, 92% being singletons, with the ten largest covering roughly 3.5%. Sequencing used CD4+ or CD8+ T cells sorted from blood, obtained in a trial of the OX40 agonist ivuxolimab. All receptors come from an adult with an advanced solid tumor such as melanoma, head and neck, liver or kidney cancer. CDR3s include the opening cysteine and the closing phenylalanine or tryptophan. D genes are given only for firm matches. The size of a clone is reported for some rows only, either as once, few or many, or as a class for expanded clones.

V,D,J,size,CDR3,DNA
TRBV18,.,TRBJ1-2,.,CASSLSESSNYGYTF,TGTGCCAGCTCACTAAGCGAAAGTTCTAACTATGGCTACACCTTC
TRBV27,.,TRBJ2-4,.,CASSPSRGGGVAKNIQYF,TGTGCCAGCAGTCCATCGCGAGGAGGGGGAGTAGCCAAAAACATTCAGTACTTC
TRBV7-8,TRBD2,TRBJ2-1,.,CASSLTGGNEQFF,TGTGCCAGCAGCCTCACGGGAGGCAATGAGCAGTTCTTC
TRBV4-3,TRBD1,TRBJ1-1,.,CASSQDSMGQVAEAFF,TGCGCCAGCAGCCAAGACTCGATGGGACAGGTCGCTGAAGCTTTCTTT
TRBV6-6,.,TRBJ2-1,.,CASSLNHGTYNEQFF,TGTGCCAGCAGTTTAAATCACGGAACCTACAATGAGCAGTTCTTC
TRBV7-6,TRBD1,TRBJ2-3,.,CASNMGTGGPERATDTQYF,TGTGCCAGCAACATGGGGACAGGGGGCCCCGAGCGAGCCACAGATACGCAGTATTTT
TRBV7-2,TRBD1,TRBJ2-7,.,CASSRATGGWSYEQYF,TGTGCCAGCAGCCGAGCGACAGGGGGCTGGTCCTACGAGCAGTACTTC
TRBV19,.,TRBJ1-4,.,CASSPGPTNEKLFF,TGTGCCAGTAGCCCGGGGCCAACTAATGAAAAACTGTTTTTT
TRBV7-2,.,TRBJ2-7,.,CASSLAGYTYEQYF,TGTGCCAGCAGCTTAGCCGGGTATACCTACGAGCAGTACTTC
TRBV7-3,TRBD1,TRBJ2-7,.,CASSLAGTGVYEQYF,TGTGCCAGCAGCTTAGCCGGGACAGGGGTATACGAGCAGTACTTC
TRBV5-8,TRBD1,TRBJ2-7,.,CASSLDAGTGSEQYF,TGTGCCAGCAGCTTGGATGCCGGGACAGGGAGCGAGCAGTACTTC
TRBV2,TRBD1,TRBJ2-5,once,CASSVEGARAEETQYF,TGTGCCAGCAGTGTTGAGGGGGCGCGGGCCGAAGAGACCCAGTACTTC
TRBV7-6,TRBD2,TRBJ2-1,once,CASSPARRGVLNEQFF,TGTGCCAGCAGTCCAGCCAGGCGGGGGGTATTGAATGAGCAGTTCTTC
TRBV19,.,TRBJ2-2,.,CASSTHNTGELFF,TGTGCCAGTAGTACCCACAACACCGGGGAGCTGTTTTTT
TRBV11-2,.,TRBJ2-1,.,CASSPRLGNEQFF,TGTGCCAGCAGCCCCCGACTAGGCAATGAGCAGTTCTTC
TRBV19,.,TRBJ2-7,.,CASSITASYEQYF,TGTGCCAGTAGTATTACGGCATCCTACGAGCAGTACTTC
TRBV15,.,TRBJ2-1,.,CATTNSGNEQFF,TGTGCCACGACAAACTCTGGCAATGAGCAGTTCTTC
TRBV15,.,TRBJ2-1,.,CATSRDTESYPYNEQFF,TGTGCCACCAGCAGAGATACAGAGAGCTACCCCTACAATGAGCAGTTCTTC
TRBV28,TRBD2,TRBJ2-1,.,CASSTSYLAGGQTNEQFF,TGTGCCAGCAGTACGTCTTATTTAGCGGGGGGGCAGACCAATGAGCAGTTCTTC
TRBV19,.,TRBJ1-5,few,CASSIEGGRATQPQHF,TGTGCCAGTAGTATTGAGGGGGGCAGGGCTACTCAGCCCCAGCATTTT
TRBV12-5,TRBD2,TRBJ2-7,.,CASGLAPTSAGSYEQYF,TGTGCTAGTGGTTTGGCCCCGACTAGCGCGGGCTCCTACGAGCAGTACTTC
TRBV6-1,.,TRBJ1-2,.,CASSLLGYTF,TGTGCCAGCAGTCTCCTTGGCTACACCTTC
TRBV11-2,.,TRBJ2-2,.,CASSSGRTNTGELFF,TGTGCCAGCAGCTCCGGCCGGACGAACACCGGGGAGCTGTTTTTT
TRBV9,.,TRBJ1-2,.,CASSARDGNYGYTF,TGTGCCAGCAGCGCCCGGGACGGTAACTATGGCTACACCTTC
TRBV19,.,TRBJ1-1,few,CASSIGGMAEAFF,TGTGCCAGTAGTATAGGAGGGATGGCTGAAGCTTTCTTT
TRBV2,.,TRBJ1-2,.,CASWGFGYGYTF,TGTGCCAGCTGGGGCTTTGGCTATGGCTACACCTTC
TRBV5-1,TRBD1,TRBJ1-1,.,CASSLADRANTEAFF,TGCGCCAGCAGCTTGGCCGACAGGGCGAACACTGAAGCTTTCTTT
TRBV29-1,.,TRBJ1-4,.,CSLFRGELGEKLFF,TGCAGCCTATTTCGGGGGGAACTAGGTGAAAAACTGTTTTTT
TRBV13,.,TRBJ1-6,.,CASSFGSLYGGSYNSPLHF,TGTGCCAGCAGCTTTGGGAGCCTCTACGGGGGCTCCTATAATTCACCCCTCCACTTT
TRBV7-9,.,TRBJ1-2,.,CASSLEGRGSGYTF,TGTGCCAGCAGCTTAGAGGGCAGGGGCAGCGGCTACACCTTC
TRBV9,.,TRBJ1-1,.,CASSVTGAAEAFF,TGTGCCAGCAGCGTGACGGGGGCGGCTGAAGCTTTCTTT
TRBV27,TRBD1,TRBJ2-1,.,CASSFRDSYNEQFF,TGTGCCAGCAGTTTCCGGGACAGTTACAATGAGCAGTTCTTC
TRBV7-6,.,TRBJ2-1,.,CASMAPVKVAWDEQFF,TGTGCCAGCATGGCCCCCGTAAAGGTGGCCTGGGATGAGCAGTTCTTC
TRBV15,TRBD1,TRBJ2-7,.,CATSRAQTGSYEQYF,TGTGCCACCAGCAGAGCCCAGACAGGGTCCTACGAGCAGTACTTC
TRBV6-1,TRBD1,TRBJ1-5,.,CASSEADRGSQPQHF,TGTGCCAGCAGTGAAGCGGACAGGGGGAGCCAGCCCCAGCATTTT
TRBV9,TRBD2,TRBJ2-7,.,CASSAHRDYPSYEQYF,TGTGCCAGCAGCGCGCACCGGGACTACCCCTCCTACGAGCAGTACTTC
TRBV6-4,.,TRBJ1-2,.,CATRAGTPTGVYTF,TGTGCCACCCGGGCCGGGACACCCACCGGGGTCTACACCTTC
TRBV27,.,TRBJ2-6,.,CASSLLGLSGANVLTF,TGTGCCAGCAGTTTATTAGGCCTATCTGGGGCCAACGTCCTGACTTTC
TRBV9,.,TRBJ1-5,.,CASSAYSNQPQHF,TGTGCCAGCAGCGCCTATAGCAATCAGCCCCAGCATTTT
TRBV27,TRBD1,TRBJ2-5,.,CASSLTTTSTGVKTQYF,TGTGCCAGCAGTCTAACAACTACCTCGACAGGGGTCAAGACCCAGTACTTC
TRBV2,.,TRBJ2-1,.,CASSEGGNSYNEQFF,TGTGCCAGCAGTGAAGGGGGGAACTCCTACAATGAGCAGTTCTTC
TRBV29-1,.,TRBJ1-2,few,CSVERDYGYTF,TGCAGCGTTGAACGGGACTATGGCTACACCTTC
TRBV30,.,TRBJ2-1,.,CAWSEGTVNEQFF,TGTGCCTGGAGTGAGGGGACGGTCAATGAGCAGTTCTTC
TRBV7-3,TRBD1,TRBJ2-1,.,CASSLAPDRPNNEQFF,TGTGCCAGCAGCTTAGCCCCGGACAGGCCTAACAATGAGCAGTTCTTC
TRBV6-1,.,TRBJ2-7,once,CASSGDGPTFEQYF,TGTGCCAGCAGTGGGGACGGTCCAACTTTCGAGCAGTACTTC
TRBV7-8,TRBD1,TRBJ2-7,.,CASSPDRGDPYEQYF,TGTGCCAGCAGCCCGGACAGGGGTGACCCCTACGAGCAGTACTTC
TRBV11-2,.,TRBJ2-7,.,CASSLGGGSYEQYF,TGTGCCAGCAGCTTAGGAGGGGGGTCCTACGAGCAGTACTTC
TRBV27,TRBD2,TRBJ2-1,.,CASSLERGGRYEQFF,TGTGCCAGCAGTTTAGAGCGGGGGGGGAGGTATGAGCAGTTCTTC
TRBV9,TRBD2,TRBJ2-2,.,CASSPRGGGTGELFF,TGTGCCAGCAGCCCCCGGGGGGGCGGGACCGGGGAGCTGTTTTTT
TRBV6-6,TRBD2,TRBJ2-5,.,CASSRVLAGQETQYF,TGTGCCAGCAGCCGAGTATTAGCGGGCCAAGAGACCCAGTACTTC
TRBV5-6,TRBD2,TRBJ2-3,once,CASSPGLAGPDTQYF,TGTGCCAGCAGCCCCGGACTAGCGGGGCCAGATACGCAGTATTTT
TRBV4-3,.,TRBJ2-7,.,CASSRTPGLEQYF,TGCGCCAGCAGCCGGACACCAGGTCTCGAGCAGTACTTC
TRBV9,.,TRBJ2-5,.,CASSVERKQNTGAWYQYF,TGTGCCAGCAGCGTAGAAAGGAAACAGAACACCGGGGCATGGTACCAGTACTTC
TRBV4-2,.,TRBJ2-1,.,CASSQDPAPSENEQFF,TGTGCCAGCAGCCAAGACCCGGCCCCCTCGGAGAATGAGCAGTTCTTC
TRBV11-2,.,TRBJ1-6,few,CASSSSGGNSPLHF,TGTGCCAGCAGCTCCTCGGGGGGCAATTCACCCCTCCACTTT
TRBV5-8,.,TRBJ1-2,.,CASSSAGPFWGYTF,TGTGCCAGCAGCTCAGCGGGACCGTTTTGGGGCTACACCTTC